This TCR beta chain stems from a study of post-analysis software for immune sequencing data. The junction had 9 bases not matched to a gene; V was cut back by 1 base and J by 5 bases. CDR1 is SGHKS and CDR2 is YYEKEE in the germline V gene (reference sequence). CDR3 length: 16 residues. Prepared TCR beta cDNA libraries contained unique molecular identifiers. In TCRdb, the PCR reads were re-called with MiXCR into one record per CDR3 protein. This table has about 540,000 distinct CDR3 sequences, 34% appearing once. Details on this clonotype: Its antigen is not identified.

Study observations and caveats: Batch-mates among the samples co-clustered strongly by F measure. Included in a set of five TRBV segments more frequent in patients than controls were TRBV5-6, TRBV5-1 and TRBV20-1. Controls showed significantly higher normalized Chao1 diversity than did multiple sclerosis patients.

The clonotype comes from a girl between 2 and 17 years old with multiple sclerosis. The chain couples TRBV5-5 to TRBJ2-5; TRBD2 agrees at 9 bases. Sequenced input: blood. CDR3 sequence reads: CASSLPGGGAGETQYF. CDR3 nucleotides: TGTGCCAGCAGCTTGCCCGGCGGGGGGGCCGGGGAGACCCAGTACTTC.